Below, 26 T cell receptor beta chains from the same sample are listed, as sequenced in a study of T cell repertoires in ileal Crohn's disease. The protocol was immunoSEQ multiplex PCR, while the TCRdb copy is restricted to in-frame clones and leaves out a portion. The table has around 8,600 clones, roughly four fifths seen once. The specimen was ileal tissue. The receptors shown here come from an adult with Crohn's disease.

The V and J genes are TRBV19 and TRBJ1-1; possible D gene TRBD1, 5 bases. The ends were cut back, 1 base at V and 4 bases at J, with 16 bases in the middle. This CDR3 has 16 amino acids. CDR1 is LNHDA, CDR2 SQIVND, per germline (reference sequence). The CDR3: CASSIGRQTGFTEAFF. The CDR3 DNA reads TGTGCCAGTAGTATAGGACGACAGACCGGTTTCACTGAAGCTTTCTTT.

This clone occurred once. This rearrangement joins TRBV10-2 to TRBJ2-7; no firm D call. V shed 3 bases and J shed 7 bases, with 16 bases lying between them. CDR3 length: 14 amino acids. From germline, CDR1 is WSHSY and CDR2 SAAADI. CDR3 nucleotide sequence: TGCGCCAGCAGTGATGTAGCCGCACCGAGGGAGCAGTACTTC. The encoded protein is CASSDVAAPREQYF.

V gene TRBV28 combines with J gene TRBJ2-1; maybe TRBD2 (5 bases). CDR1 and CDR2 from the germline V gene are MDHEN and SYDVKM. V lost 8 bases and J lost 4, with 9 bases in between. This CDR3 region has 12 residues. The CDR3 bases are TGTGCCAGCTTTAGCGTTTACAATGAGCAGTTCTTC. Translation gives CASFSVYNEQFF.

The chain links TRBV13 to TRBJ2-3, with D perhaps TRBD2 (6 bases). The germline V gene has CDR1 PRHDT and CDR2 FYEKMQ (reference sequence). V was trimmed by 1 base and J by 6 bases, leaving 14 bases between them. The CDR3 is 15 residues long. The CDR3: CASSLERSSVDTQYF. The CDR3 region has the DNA TGTGCCAGCAGCTTAGAGCGGTCTAGCGTTGATACGCAGTATTTT.

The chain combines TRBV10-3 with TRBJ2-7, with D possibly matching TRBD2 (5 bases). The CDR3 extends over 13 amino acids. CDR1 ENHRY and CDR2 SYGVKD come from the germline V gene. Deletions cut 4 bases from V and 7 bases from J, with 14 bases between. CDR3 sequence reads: CAISGRADSEQYF. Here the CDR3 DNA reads TGTGCCATCAGTGGTCGGGCGGACTCAGAGCAGTACTTC.

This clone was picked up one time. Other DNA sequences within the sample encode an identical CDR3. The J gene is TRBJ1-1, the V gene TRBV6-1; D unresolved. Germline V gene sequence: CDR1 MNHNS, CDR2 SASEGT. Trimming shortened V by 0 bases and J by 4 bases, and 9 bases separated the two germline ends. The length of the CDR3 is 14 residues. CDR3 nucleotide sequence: TGTGCCAGCAGTGAAGCTGGTGGCAGCACTGAAGCTTTCTTT. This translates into CASSEAGGSTEAFF.

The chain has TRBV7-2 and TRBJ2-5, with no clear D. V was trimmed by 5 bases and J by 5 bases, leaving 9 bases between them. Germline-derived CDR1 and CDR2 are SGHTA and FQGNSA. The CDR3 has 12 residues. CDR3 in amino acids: CASSLTRETQYF. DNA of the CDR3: TGTGCCAGCAGCCTCACCCGGGAGACCCAGTACTTC. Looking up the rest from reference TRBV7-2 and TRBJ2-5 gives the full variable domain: GAGVSQSPSNKVTEKGKDVELRCDPISGHTALYWYRQSLGQGLEFLIYFQGNSAPDKSGLPSDRFSAERTGGSVSTLTIQRTQQEDSAVYLCASSLTRETQYFGPGTRLLVL.

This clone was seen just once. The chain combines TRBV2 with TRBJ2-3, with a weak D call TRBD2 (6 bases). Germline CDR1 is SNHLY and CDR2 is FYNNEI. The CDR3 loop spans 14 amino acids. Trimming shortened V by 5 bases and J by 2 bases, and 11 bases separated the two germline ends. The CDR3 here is CASSWTGDTDTQYF. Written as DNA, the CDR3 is TGTGCCAGCAGTTGGACGGGGGACACAGATACGCAGTATTTT.

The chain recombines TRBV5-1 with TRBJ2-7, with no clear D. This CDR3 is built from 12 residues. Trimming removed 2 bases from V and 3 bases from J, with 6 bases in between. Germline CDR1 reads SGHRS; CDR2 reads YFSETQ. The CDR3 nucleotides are TGCGCCAGCAGCTTTACGGGCTACGAGCAGTACTTC. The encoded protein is CASSFTGYEQYF.

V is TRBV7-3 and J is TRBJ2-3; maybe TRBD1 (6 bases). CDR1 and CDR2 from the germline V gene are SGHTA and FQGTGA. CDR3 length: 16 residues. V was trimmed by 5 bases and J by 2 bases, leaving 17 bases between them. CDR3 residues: CASSRYRDNNTDTQYF. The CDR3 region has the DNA TGTGCCAGCAGCCGCTACAGGGACAACAACACAGATACGCAGTATTTT. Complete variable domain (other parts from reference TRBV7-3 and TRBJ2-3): GAGVSQTPSNKVTEKGKYVELRCDPISGHTALYWYRQSLGQGPEFLIYFQGTGAADDSGLPNDRFFAVRPEGSVSTLKIQRTERGDSAVYLCASSRYRDNNTDTQYFGPGTRLTVL.

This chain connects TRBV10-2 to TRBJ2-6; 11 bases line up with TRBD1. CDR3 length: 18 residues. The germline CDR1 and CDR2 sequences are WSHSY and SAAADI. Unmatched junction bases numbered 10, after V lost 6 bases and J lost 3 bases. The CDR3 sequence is CASRADRGRINGANVLTF. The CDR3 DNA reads TGCGCCAGCAGGGCGGACAGGGGGCGGATTAATGGGGCCAACGTCCTGACTTTC.

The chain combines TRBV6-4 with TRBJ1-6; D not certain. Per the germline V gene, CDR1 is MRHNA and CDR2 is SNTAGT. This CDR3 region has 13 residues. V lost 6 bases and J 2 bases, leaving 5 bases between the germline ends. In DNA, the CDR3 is TGTGCCAGCAGCTCTGCCTATAATTCACCCCTCCACTTT. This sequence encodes CASSSAYNSPLHF.

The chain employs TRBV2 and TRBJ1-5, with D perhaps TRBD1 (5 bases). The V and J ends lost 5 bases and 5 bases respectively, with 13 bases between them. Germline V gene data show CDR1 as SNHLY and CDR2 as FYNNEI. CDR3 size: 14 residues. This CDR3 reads CASSSQGGHQPQHF. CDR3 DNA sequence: TGTGCCAGCAGTTCCCAGGGAGGACATCAGCCCCAGCATTTT.

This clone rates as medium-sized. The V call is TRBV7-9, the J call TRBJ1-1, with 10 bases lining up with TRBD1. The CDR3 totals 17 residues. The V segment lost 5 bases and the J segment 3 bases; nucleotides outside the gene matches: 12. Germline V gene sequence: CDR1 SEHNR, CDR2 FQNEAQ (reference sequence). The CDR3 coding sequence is TGTGCCAGCAGCCTCACGGGGACAGGGGCAGGAGACACTGAAGCTTTCTTT. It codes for CASSLTGTGAGDTEAFF.

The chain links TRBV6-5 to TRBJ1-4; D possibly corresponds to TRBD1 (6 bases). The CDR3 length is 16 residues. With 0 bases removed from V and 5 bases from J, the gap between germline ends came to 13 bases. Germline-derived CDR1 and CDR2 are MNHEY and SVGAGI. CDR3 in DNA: TGTGCCAGCAGTTACTCCCCCCAGGGGACAAATGAAAAACTGTTTTTT. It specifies CASSYSPQGTNEKLFF.

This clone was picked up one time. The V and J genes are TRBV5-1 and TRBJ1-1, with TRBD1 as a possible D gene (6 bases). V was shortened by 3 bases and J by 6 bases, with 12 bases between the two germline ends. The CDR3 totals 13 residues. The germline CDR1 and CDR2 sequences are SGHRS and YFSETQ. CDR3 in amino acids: CASSSVGGAEAFF. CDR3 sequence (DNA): TGCGCCAGCAGCTCGGTAGGGGGTGCTGAAGCTTTCTTT.

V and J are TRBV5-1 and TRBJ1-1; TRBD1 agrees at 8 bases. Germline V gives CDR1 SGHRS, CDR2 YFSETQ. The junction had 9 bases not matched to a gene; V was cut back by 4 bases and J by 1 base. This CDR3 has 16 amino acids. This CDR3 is CASSPGQGWGNTEAFF. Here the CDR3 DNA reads TGCGCCAGCAGCCCCGGACAGGGATGGGGGAACACTGAAGCTTTCTTT.

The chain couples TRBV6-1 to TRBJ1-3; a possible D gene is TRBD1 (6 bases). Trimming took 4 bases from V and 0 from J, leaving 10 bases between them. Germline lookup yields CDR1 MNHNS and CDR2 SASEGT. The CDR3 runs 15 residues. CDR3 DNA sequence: TGTGCCAGCAGTGGACAGGAACCCTCTGGAAACACCATATATTTT. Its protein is CASSGQEPSGNTIYF.

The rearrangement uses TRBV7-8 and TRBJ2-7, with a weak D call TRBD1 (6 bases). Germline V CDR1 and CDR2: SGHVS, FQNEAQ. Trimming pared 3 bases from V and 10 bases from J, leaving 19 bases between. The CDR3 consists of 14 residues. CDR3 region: CASSLVDGIRGQYF. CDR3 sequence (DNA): TGTGCCAGCAGCTTGGTAGATGGGATCAGGGGCCAGTACTTC.

CDR3 residues: CASSQTDAPISSGGQETQYF. CDR3 sequence (DNA): TGCGCCAGCAGTCAAACAGACGCACCAATCTCTAGCGGAGGACAAGAGACCCAGTACTTC. The gene calls are TRBV23-1 and TRBJ2-5; 7 nucleotides align to TRBD2. TRBV23-1 is an ORF, and what it does is uncertain. Trimming at V came to 2 bases and at J to 2 bases, leaving 20 bases not matched to a gene. The CDR3 has 20 amino acids.

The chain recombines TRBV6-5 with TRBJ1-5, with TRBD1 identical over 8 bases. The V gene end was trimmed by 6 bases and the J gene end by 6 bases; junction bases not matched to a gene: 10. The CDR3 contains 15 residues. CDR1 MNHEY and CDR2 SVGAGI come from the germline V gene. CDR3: CASSRGQGKGQPQHF. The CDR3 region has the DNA TGTGCCAGCAGCAGAGGACAGGGTAAGGGTCAGCCCCAGCATTTT.

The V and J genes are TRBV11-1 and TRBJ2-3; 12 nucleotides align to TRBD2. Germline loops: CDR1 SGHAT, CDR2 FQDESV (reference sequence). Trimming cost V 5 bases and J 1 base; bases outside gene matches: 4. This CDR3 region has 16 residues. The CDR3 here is CASSPGLAGRTDTQYF. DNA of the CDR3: TGTGCCAGCAGCCCTGGACTAGCGGGACGCACAGATACGCAGTATTTT. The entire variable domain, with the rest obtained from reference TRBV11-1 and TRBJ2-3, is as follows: EAEVAQSPRYKITEKSQAVAFWCDPISGHATLYWYRQILGQGPELLVQFQDESVVDDSQLPKDRFSAERLKGVDSTLKIQPAELGDSAMYLCASSPGLAGRTDTQYFGPGTRLTVL.

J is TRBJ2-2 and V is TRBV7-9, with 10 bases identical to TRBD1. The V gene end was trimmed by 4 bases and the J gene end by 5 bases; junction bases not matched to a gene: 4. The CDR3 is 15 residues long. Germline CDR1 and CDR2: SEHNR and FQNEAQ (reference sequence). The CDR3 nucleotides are TGTGCCAGCAGCTATGGGACAGGGGATACCGGGGAGCTGTTTTTT. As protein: CASSYGTGDTGELFF.

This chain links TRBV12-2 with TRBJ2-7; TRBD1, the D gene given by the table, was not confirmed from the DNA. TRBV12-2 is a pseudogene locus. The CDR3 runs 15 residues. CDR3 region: CANRPGQAASYEQYF. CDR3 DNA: TGTGCAAACAGACCTGGACAGGCGGCGTCCTACGAGCAGTACTTC.

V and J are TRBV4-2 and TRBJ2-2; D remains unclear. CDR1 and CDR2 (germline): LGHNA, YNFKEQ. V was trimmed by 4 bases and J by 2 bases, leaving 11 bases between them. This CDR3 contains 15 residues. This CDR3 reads CASSLRLENTGELFF. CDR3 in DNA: TGTGCCAGCAGCCTTCGACTGGAAAACACCGGGGAGCTGTTTTTT.

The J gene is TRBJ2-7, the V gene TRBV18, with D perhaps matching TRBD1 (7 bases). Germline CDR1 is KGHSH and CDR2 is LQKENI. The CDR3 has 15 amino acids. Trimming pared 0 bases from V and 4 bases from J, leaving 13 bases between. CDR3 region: CASSPPGGQPYEQYF. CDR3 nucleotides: TGTGCCAGCTCACCACCCGGGGGACAGCCTTACGAGCAGTACTTC.